A single sample gave rise to the 13 T cell receptor beta chains below, sequenced in a study of cytomegalovirus exposure and HLA in healthy donors. The PCR employed 60 Vbeta primers together with 13 Jbeta primers. Measured with immunoSEQ multiplex PCR; TCRdb has only the in-frame clones, and not every one. The table records around 92,000 clones, roughly 80% of them present only once. Sequenced: PBMCs. The receptors come from a man aged 55 to 69 in good health and CMV-seropositive.

The V call is TRBV2, the J call TRBJ1-3, with D perhaps matching TRBD1 (6 bases). CDR3 length: 15 residues. The germline gives CDR1 SNHLY, CDR2 FYNNEI. The ends were cut back, 5 bases at V and 0 bases at J, with 11 bases in the middle. CDR3 sequence: CASSRQVISGNTIYF. For the CDR3, the DNA is TGTGCCAGCAGTCGACAGGTCATCTCTGGAAACACCATATATTTT.

This chain uses TRBV28 with TRBJ2-2; TRBD2 might be the D (6 bases). The CDR3 is made up of 16 amino acids. CDR1 and CDR2 from the germline V gene are MDHEN and SYDVKM. The V end lost 5 bases, the J end lost 3 bases, and 16 bases lay between the germline ends. CDR3 bases: TGTGCCAGCAGTCCCAGGCTAGCGACTGACACCGGGGAGCTGTTTTTT. This translates into CASSPRLATDTGELFF. The variable domain in full, with the rest retrieved from reference TRBV28 and TRBJ2-2, is DVKVTQSSRYLVKRTGEKVFLECVQDMDHENMFWYRQDPGLGLRLIYFSYDVKMKEKGDIPEGYSVSREKKERFSLILESASTNQTSMYLCASSPRLATDTGELFFGEGSRLTVL.

There are a few counts of this clone. The rearrangement joins TRBV4-1 to TRBJ1-2, with a weak D call TRBD1 (5 bases). The V gene's germline CDR1 is MGHRA and CDR2 YSYEKL. This CDR3 has 15 amino acids. V was pared by 1 base and J by 0 bases, with 9 bases between. The CDR3: CASSQGQTTNYGYTF. CDR3 sequence (DNA): TGCGCCAGCAGCCAAGGACAGACGACTAACTATGGCTACACCTTC.

The rearrangement uses TRBV5-6 and TRBJ2-2; D possibly corresponds to TRBD2 (9 bases). Germline values: CDR1 SGHDT, CDR2 YYEEEE. Trimming removed 2 bases at V and 4 bases at J, with 18 bases between. The CDR3 totals 17 residues. CDR3 protein: CASSFGLAGTGTGELFF. The DNA of the CDR3 is TGTGCCAGCAGCTTTGGGCTAGCGGGGACAGGCACCGGGGAGCTGTTTTTT.

This clone was counted only a few times. The genes are TRBV4-3 and TRBJ1-5, with D uncertain. The CDR3 runs 13 residues. Germline V CDR1 and CDR2: LGHNA, YSLEER. The V and J ends lost 5 bases and 8 bases respectively, with 13 bases between them. The CDR3 region is CASSLEGDKPQHF. DNA of the CDR3: TGCGCCAGCAGCTTGGAGGGAGACAAGCCCCAGCATTTT.

V usage is TRBV5-1 and J usage is TRBJ2-3; 7 bases align to TRBD2. V lost 2 bases to trimming and J lost 1 base; unmatched junction nucleotides: 4. Germline V gene sequence: CDR1 SGHRS, CDR2 YFSETQ. The CDR3 is made up of 15 amino acids. CDR3 in DNA: TGCGCCAGCAGCTTCGGGCTAGCGGGCACAGATACGCAGTATTTT. This codes for CASSFGLAGTDTQYF.

This chain connects TRBV21-1 to TRBJ2-7; the D call TRBD2 from the table was never checked on the DNA. TRBV21-1 is a pseudogene segment. The CDR3 contains 16 residues. Here the CDR3 reads CASSPTRTISPCEQYF. The CDR3 DNA follows: TGTGCCAGCAGCCCGACTAGGACGATCTCCCCCTGCGAGCAGTACTTC.

This chain uses TRBV6-1 with TRBJ1-5; D possibly corresponds to TRBD1 (5 bases). CDR1 and CDR2 (germline): MNHNS, SASEGT. Trimming took 1 base from V and 5 from J, leaving 9 bases between them. The CDR3 loop spans 14 amino acids. The CDR3 region is CASSEGGGDQPQHF. Written as DNA, the CDR3 is TGTGCCAGCAGTGAAGGCGGGGGAGATCAGCCCCAGCATTTT.

The J gene is TRBJ1-2, the V gene TRBV6-5; 10 bases agree with TRBD1. V shed 0 bases and J 8 bases; nucleotides not matched to a gene: 9. The CDR3 runs to 16 residues. CDR1 is MNHEY and CDR2 is SVGAGI in the germline V gene. CDR3: CASSYSVGDRGRGYTF. The CDR3 DNA reads TGTGCCAGCAGTTACTCGGTGGGGGACAGGGGTCGCGGCTACACCTTC.

This chain joins TRBV15 and TRBJ2-6; TRBD1 matches at 8 bases. With 0 bases clipped from V and 4 bases from J, the junction kept 8 bases outside the gene matches. The CDR3 spans 18 residues. Looked up from germline, CDR1 is LNHNV and CDR2 is YYDKDF (reference sequence). The DNA of the CDR3 is TGTGCCACCAGCAGAGATCCTCGGACAGGGAGAGGGGCCAACGTCCTGACTTTC. Protein sequence: CATSRDPRTGRGANVLTF.

V gene TRBV5-4 combines with J gene TRBJ2-3, with D possibly TRBD2 on 7 matching bases. This CDR3 comprises 15 residues. Germline CDR1 reads SGHNT; CDR2 reads YYREEE (reference sequence). Between the trimmed V and J ends, which lost 4 bases and 3 bases, there was a span of 15 bases. CDR3 region: CASSEGGYGTDTQYF. CDR3 sequence (DNA): TGTGCCAGCAGCGAGGGGGGGTATGGAACAGATACGCAGTATTTT.

This chain joins TRBV11-3 and TRBJ2-7; 7 bases agree with TRBD1. This CDR3 spans 16 amino acids. Germline lookup yields CDR1 SGHNT and CDR2 YENEEA. The trim removed 5 bases at V and 0 bases at J, leaving 10 bases unmatched. The CDR3: CASSPHGAGGSYEQYF. CDR3 DNA sequence: TGTGCCAGCAGCCCTCATGGGGCAGGGGGCTCCTACGAGCAGTACTTC.

The rearrangement links TRBV5-1 to TRBJ2-1, with 8 positions matching TRBD1. The CDR3 covers 15 residues. V lost 7 bases to trimming and J lost 2 bases; unmatched junction nucleotides: 8. In germline, CDR1 is SGHRS, CDR2 YFSETQ. The chain's CDR3 is CASRFADRAYNEQFF. CDR3 coding DNA: TGCGCCAGCCGGTTTGCGGACAGGGCCTACAATGAGCAGTTCTTC.